These 21 T cell receptor beta chains were sequenced from one sample in a study of monozygotic twins with inflammatory bowel disease. TCRdb reanalyzed the 5' RACE reads and collapses them to one entry per CDR3 protein, without DNA. This table lists a few hundred thousand distinct CDR3 sequences. Material: blood. The receptors shown here come from a human donor with ulcerative colitis or Crohn's disease, or a healthy co-twin of an affected twin (not recorded which).

The genes are TRBV30 and TRBJ2-3; TCRdb lists TRBD1, though no DNA is available to test this call. Germline lookup yields CDR1 GTSNPN and CDR2 SVGIG (reference sequence). This CDR3 contains 15 residues. Here the CDR3 reads CAWRLPGVRTDTQYF.

The gene calls are TRBV4-2 and TRBJ2-7; the D call of TRBD2 rests on TCRdb alone, since no DNA is present to check it. This CDR3 is built from 15 residues. CDR1 is LGHNA and CDR2 is YNFKEQ in the germline V gene. CDR3 sequence reads: CASSRSRASPYEQYF.

The rearrangement links TRBV12-3 or TRBV12-4 to TRBJ1-2; there is no DNA to check the TCRdb D call of TRBD1. The CDR3 spans 14 residues. Here the CDR3 reads CASSPDRGHYGYTF.

The chain couples TRBV20-1 to TRBJ1-6. The germline V gene has CDR1 DFQATT and CDR2 SNEGSKA (reference sequence). This CDR3 has 14 amino acids. This CDR3 is CSAQNDLYNSPLHF.

The rearrangement joins TRBV28 to TRBJ2-7. This CDR3 spans 13 amino acids. CDR1 is MDHEN and CDR2 is SYDVKM in the germline V gene. The CDR3 protein is CASSSPTRYEQYF.

The CDR3 spells CASSDTGPMDTQYF. This rearrangement joins TRBV7-3 to TRBJ2-3; TCRdb proposes TRBD2, but this gene call is untestable without DNA. This CDR3 contains 14 residues. Germline CDR1 is SGHTA and CDR2 is FQGTGA.

This sequence joins TRBV7-9 and TRBJ2-7; TCRdb's D gene call, TRBD1, goes unchecked for lack of DNA. The CDR3 extends over 13 amino acids. The germline V gene encodes CDR1 SEHNR and CDR2 FQNEAQ (reference sequence). This chain's CDR3 is CASSGVTTYEQYF.

The chain uses TRBV7-7 and TRBJ2-5; the D gene TCRdb calls, TRBD1, cannot be checked with no DNA. Germline V gene data show CDR1 as SSHAT and CDR2 as FNYEAQ (reference sequence). The CDR3 length is 15 residues. CDR3 region: CASSLAGTGKETQYF.

The chain joins TRBV6-5 to TRBJ1-3. The CDR3 sequence is 15 residues long. Germline assignment: CDR1 MNHEY and CDR2 SVGAGI. CDR3 protein: CASSYDLNSGNTIYF.

CDR3 amino acids: CASSPPGQGRDTEAFF. This rearrangement joins TRBV28 to TRBJ1-1; TCRdb proposes TRBD1, but this gene call is untestable without DNA. The CDR3 covers 16 residues. Germline CDR1 is MDHEN and CDR2 is SYDVKM. Looking up the rest from reference TRBV28 and TRBJ1-1 gives the full variable domain: DVKVTQSSRYLVKRTGEKVFLECVQDMDHENMFWYRQDPGLGLRLIYFSYDVKMKEKGDIPEGYSVSREKKERFSLILESASTNQTSMYLCASSPPGQGRDTEAFFGQGTRLTVV.

V and J are TRBV12-3 or TRBV12-4 and TRBJ1-1. The CDR3 has 14 amino acids. The CDR3 reads CASSFYRKNTEAFF.

The gene calls are TRBV15 and TRBJ1-2; TCRdb's assignment of TRBD1 cannot be checked, as there is no DNA. Germline CDR1 and CDR2: LNHNV and YYDKDF (reference sequence). The CDR3 spans 16 residues. This CDR3 reads CATSNHTGISKWSYTF.

The chain is built from TRBV12-3 or TRBV12-4 and TRBJ1-1; as DNA is missing, the TRBD1 call by TCRdb cannot be tested. This CDR3 region has 14 residues. CDR3 in amino acids: CASSPRQGNTEAFF.

This chain uses TRBV11-2 with TRBJ2-5; the D gene TCRdb calls, TRBD1, cannot be checked with no DNA. There are 15 residues in the CDR3. The germline CDR1 and CDR2 sequences are SGHAT and FQNNGV. CDR3 amino acids: CASSSRTGGLETQYF.

The chain has TRBV20-1 and TRBJ2-2; with no DNA, the TCRdb D assignment of TRBD2 cannot be verified. Germline loops: CDR1 DFQATT, CDR2 SNEGSKA (reference sequence). CDR3 length equals 20 residues. This CDR3 reads CSARLTSGGEQPRVAGELFF.

V is TRBV20-1 and J is TRBJ2-7. The CDR3 sequence is 11 residues long. Per germline, CDR1 DFQATT and CDR2 SNEGSKA (reference sequence). CDR3 in amino acids: CSASPIGEQYF.

V usage is TRBV7-2 and J usage is TRBJ1-2. CDR1 SGHTA and CDR2 FQGNSA come from the germline V gene. This CDR3 region has 14 residues. CDR3 loop: CASEAGARANGYTF.

The chain employs TRBV19 and TRBJ2-5. CDR1 is LNHDA, CDR2 SQIVND, per germline (reference sequence). This CDR3 region has 12 residues. The CDR3 protein is CASSMEGETQYF.

The chain has TRBV18 and TRBJ2-5; TCRdb's D call, TRBD1, is unchecked because there is no DNA. In germline, CDR1 is KGHSH, CDR2 LQKENI. The CDR3 extends over 16 amino acids. The chain's CDR3 is CASSPRQGATVETQYF.

This chain connects TRBV20-1 to TRBJ1-2. The CDR3 totals 13 residues. Germline lookup yields CDR1 DFQATT and CDR2 SNEGSKA (reference sequence). CDR3 amino acids: CSARDSWDNGYTF.

The chain has TRBV19 and TRBJ2-1. The V gene's germline CDR1 is LNHDA and CDR2 SQIVND (reference sequence). This CDR3 has 14 amino acids. The chain's CDR3 is CASSIQRTHNEQFF.